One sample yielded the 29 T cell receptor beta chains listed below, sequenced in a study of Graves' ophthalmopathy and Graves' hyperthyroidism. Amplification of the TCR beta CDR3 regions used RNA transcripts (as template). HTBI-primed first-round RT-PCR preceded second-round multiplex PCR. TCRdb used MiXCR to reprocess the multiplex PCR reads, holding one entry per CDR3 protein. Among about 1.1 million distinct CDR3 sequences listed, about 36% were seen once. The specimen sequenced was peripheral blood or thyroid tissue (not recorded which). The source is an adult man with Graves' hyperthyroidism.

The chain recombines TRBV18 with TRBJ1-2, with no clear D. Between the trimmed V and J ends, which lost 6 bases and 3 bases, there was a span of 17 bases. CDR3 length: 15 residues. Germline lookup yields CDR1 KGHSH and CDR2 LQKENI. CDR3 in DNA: TGTGCCAGCTCCCCAGAACCGGGCCCCGACTATGGCTACACCTTC. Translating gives CASSPEPGPDYGYTF.

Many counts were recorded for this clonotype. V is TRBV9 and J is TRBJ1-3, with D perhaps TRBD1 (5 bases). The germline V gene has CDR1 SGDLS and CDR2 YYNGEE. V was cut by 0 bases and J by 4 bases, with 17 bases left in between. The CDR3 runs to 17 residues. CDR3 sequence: CASSVGGSSGLGNTIYF. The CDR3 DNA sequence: TGTGCCAGCAGCGTAGGAGGCTCGTCAGGGCTCGGAAACACCATATATTTT.

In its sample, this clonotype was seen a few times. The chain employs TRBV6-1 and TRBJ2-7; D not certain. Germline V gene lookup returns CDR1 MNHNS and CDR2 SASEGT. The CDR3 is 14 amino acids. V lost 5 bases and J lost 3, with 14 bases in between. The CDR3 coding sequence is TGTGCCAGCAGTATTCAGCCCGATCGCTACGAGCAGTACTTC. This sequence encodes CASSIQPDRYEQYF.

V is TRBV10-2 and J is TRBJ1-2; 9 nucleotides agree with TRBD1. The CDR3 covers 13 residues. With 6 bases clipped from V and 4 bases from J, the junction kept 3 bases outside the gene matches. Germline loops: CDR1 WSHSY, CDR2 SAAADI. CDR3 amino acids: CASRETGGYGYTF. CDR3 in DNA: TGCGCCAGCAGGGAGACAGGGGGCTATGGCTACACCTTC.

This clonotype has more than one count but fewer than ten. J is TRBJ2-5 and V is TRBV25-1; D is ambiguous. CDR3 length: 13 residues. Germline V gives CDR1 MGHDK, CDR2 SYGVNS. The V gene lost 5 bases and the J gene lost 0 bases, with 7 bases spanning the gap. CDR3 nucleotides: TGTGCCAGCAGTAAGGCGTACCAAGAGACCCAGTACTTC. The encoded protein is CASSKAYQETQYF.

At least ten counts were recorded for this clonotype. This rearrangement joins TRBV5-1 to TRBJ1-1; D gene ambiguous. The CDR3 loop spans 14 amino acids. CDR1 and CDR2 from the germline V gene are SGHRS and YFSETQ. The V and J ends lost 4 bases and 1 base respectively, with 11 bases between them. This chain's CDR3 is CASSSSGRNTEAFF. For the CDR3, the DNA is TGCGCCAGCAGCAGCTCAGGACGGAACACTGAAGCTTTCTTT.

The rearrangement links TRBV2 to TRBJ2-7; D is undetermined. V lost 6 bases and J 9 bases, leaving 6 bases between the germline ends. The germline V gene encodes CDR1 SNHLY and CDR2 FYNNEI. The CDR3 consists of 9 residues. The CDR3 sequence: CASSDGQYF. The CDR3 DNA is TGTGCCAGCAGCGATGGGCAGTACTTC.

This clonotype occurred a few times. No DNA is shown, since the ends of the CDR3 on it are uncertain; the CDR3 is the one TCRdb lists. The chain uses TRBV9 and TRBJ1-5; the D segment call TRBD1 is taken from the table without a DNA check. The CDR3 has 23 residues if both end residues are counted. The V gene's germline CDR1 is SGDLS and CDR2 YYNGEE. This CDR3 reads CASSVGEDYSYEQYFGGAYPQHF.

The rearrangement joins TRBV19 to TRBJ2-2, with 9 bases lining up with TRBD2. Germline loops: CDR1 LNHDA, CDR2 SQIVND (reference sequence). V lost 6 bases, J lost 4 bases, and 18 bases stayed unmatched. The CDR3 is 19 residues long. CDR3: CASRPPERREGRGTGELFF. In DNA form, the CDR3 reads TGTGCCAGTAGGCCCCCGGAGAGGCGGGAGGGCCGTGGCACCGGGGAGCTGTTTTTT. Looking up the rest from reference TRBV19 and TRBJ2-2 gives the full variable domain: DGGITQSPKYLFRKEGQNVTLSCEQNLNHDAMYWYRQDPGQGLRLIYYSQIVNDFQKGDIAEGYSVSREKKESFPLTVTSAQKNPTAFYLCASRPPERREGRGTGELFFGEGSRLTVL.

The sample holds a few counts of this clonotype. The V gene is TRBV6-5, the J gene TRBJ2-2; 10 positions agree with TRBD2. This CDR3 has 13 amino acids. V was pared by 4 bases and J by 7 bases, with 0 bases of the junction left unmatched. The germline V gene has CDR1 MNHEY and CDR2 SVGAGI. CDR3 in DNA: TGTGCCAGCAGTTGGACTAGCGGCGGGGAGCTGTTTTTT. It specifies CASSWTSGGELFF.

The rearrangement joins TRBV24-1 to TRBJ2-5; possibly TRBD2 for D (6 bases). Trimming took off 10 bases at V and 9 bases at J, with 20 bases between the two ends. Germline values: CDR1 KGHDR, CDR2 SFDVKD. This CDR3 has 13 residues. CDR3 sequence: CATGTGTEVSQYF. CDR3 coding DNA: TGTGCCACGGGAACCGGGACTGAGGTTTCCCAGTACTTC.

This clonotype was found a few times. CDR3 region: CSVAKGGQGTEAFF. The CDR3 region has the DNA TGCAGCGTTGCTAAGGGGGGTCAGGGAACTGAAGCTTTCTTT. This chain uses TRBV29-1 with TRBJ1-1; tentative D call: TRBD1 (6 bases). The V end lost 4 bases, the J end lost 5 bases, and 17 bases lay between the germline ends. The germline CDR1 and CDR2 sequences are SQVTM and ANQGSEA. The CDR3 spans 14 residues. The full variable domain, completed using reference TRBV29-1 and TRBJ1-1, is SAVISQKPSRDICQRGTSLTIQCQVDSQVTMMFWYRQQPGQSLTLIATANQGSEATYESGFVIDKFPISRPNLTFSTLTVSNMSPEDSSIYLCSVAKGGQGTEAFFGQGTRLTVV.

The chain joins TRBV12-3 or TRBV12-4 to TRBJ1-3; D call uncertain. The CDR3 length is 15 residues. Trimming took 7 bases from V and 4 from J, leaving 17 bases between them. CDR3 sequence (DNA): TGTGCCAGCACCCCCCGGGCAGAGCCAGGAAACACCATATATTTT. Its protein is CASTPRAEPGNTIYF.

CDR3 amino acids: CASSLAFMDGGRVYGYTF. The CDR3 DNA follows: TGTGCCAGCAGCTTAGCCTTTATGGACGGGGGGCGAGTCTATGGCTACACCTTC. The chain has TRBV7-9 and TRBJ1-2; a possible D gene is TRBD1 (6 bases). The CDR3 is 18 residues long. Germline CDR1 and CDR2: SEHNR and FQNEAQ (reference sequence). Trimming took 0 bases from V and 4 from J, leaving 21 bases between them.

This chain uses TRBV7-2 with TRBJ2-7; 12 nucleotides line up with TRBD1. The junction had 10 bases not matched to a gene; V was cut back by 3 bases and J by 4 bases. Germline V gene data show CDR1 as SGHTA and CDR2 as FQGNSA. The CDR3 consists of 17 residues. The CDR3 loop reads CASSFSPPGQGAYEQYF. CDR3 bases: TGTGCCAGCAGCTTCTCCCCTCCGGGACAGGGGGCTTACGAGCAGTACTTC.

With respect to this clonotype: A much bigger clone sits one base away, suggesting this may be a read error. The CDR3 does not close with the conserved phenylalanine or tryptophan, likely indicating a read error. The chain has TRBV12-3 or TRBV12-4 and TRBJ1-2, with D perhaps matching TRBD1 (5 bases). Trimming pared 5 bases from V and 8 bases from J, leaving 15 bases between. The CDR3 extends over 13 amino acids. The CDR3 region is CASSPGGYRGYTV. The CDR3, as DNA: TGTGCCAGCAGTCCCGGGGGTTATAGGGGCTACACCGTC.

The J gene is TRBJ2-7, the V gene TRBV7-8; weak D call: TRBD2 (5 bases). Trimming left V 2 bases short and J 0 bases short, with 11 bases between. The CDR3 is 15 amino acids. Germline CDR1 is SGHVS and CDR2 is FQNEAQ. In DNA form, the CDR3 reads TGTGCCAGCAGCTTAAGGGAGTACCTCTCCTACGAGCAGTACTTC. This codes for CASSLREYLSYEQYF.

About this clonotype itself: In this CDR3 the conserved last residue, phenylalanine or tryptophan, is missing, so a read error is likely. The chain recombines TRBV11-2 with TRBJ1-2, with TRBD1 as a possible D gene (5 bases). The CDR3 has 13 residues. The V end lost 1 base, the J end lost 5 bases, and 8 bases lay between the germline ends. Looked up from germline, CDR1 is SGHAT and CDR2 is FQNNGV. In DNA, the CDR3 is TGTGCCAGCAGCTTAGGAGCAGGGTATGGCTACACCCTC. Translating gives CASSLGAGYGYTL.

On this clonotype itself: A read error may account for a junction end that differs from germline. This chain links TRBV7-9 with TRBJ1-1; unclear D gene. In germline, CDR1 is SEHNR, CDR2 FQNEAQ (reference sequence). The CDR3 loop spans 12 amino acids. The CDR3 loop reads CASSLAEGEAFF. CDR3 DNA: TGCGCCAGCAGCTTGGCCGAGGGTGAAGCTTTCTTT.

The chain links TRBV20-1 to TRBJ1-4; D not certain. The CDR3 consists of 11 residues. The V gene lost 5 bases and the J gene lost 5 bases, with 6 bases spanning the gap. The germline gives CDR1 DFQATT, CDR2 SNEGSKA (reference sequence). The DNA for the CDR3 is TGCAGTGCTGGAAGAAATGAAAAACTGTTTTTT. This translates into CSAGRNEKLFF.

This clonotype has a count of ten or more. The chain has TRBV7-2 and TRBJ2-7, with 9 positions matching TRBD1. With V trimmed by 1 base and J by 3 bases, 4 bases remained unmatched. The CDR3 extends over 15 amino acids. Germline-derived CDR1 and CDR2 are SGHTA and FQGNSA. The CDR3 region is CASSLGGQGNYEQYF. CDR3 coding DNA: TGTGCCAGCAGCTTAGGGGGACAGGGAAACTACGAGCAGTACTTC. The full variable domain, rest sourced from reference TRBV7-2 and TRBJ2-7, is GAGVSQSPSNKVTEKGKDVELRCDPISGHTALYWYRQSLGQGLEFLIYFQGNSAPDKSGLPSDRFSAERTGGSVSTLTIQRTQQEDSAVYLCASSLGGQGNYEQYFGPGTRLTVT.

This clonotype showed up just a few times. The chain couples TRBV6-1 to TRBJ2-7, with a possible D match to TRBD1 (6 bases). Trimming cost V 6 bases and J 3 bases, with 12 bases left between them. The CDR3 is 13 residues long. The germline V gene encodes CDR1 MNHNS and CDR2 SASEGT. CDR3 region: CASRGHAFYEQYF. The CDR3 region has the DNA TGTGCCAGCAGGGGACACGCATTCTACGAGCAGTACTTC.

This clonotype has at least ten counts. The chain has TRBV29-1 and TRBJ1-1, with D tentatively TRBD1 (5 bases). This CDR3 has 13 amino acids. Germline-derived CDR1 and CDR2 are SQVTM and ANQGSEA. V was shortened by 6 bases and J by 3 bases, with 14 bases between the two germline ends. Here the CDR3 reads CSVFPPGDTEAFF. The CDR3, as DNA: TGCAGCGTATTTCCCCCGGGGGACACTGAAGCTTTCTTT.

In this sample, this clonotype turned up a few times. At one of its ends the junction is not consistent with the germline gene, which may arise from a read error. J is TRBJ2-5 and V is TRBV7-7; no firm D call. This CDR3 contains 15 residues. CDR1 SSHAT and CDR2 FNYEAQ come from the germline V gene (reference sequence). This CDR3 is CASSLSFGHQLTQYF. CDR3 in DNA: TGTGCTAGCAGCTTAAGTTTTGGCCACCAGTTGACCCAGTACTTC.

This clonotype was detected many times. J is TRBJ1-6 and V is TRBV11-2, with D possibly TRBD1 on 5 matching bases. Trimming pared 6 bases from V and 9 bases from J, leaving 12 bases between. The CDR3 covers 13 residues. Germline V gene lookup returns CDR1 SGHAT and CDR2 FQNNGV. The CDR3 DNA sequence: TGTGCCAGCAGGGATTTCGGGGGTTCACCCCTCCACTTT. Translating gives CASRDFGGSPLHF.

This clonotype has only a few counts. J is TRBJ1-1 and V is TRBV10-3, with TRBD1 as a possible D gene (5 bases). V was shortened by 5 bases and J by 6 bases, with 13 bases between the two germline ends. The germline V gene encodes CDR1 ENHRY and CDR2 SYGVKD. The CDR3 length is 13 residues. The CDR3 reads CAISPQGVAEAFF. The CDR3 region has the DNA TGTGCCATCAGTCCCCAGGGAGTCGCTGAAGCTTTCTTT.

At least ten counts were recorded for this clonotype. CDR3 in amino acids: CASSPGQGAPTGELFF. In DNA form, the CDR3 reads TGTGCCAGCAGCCCGGGACAGGGGGCTCCCACCGGGGAGCTGTTTTTT. The chain uses TRBV7-6 and TRBJ2-2; TRBD1 aligns across 12 bases. CDR1 and CDR2 (germline): SGHVS, FNYEAQ. The CDR3 runs to 16 residues. Trimming took 5 bases from V and 4 from J; bases not matched to a gene: 5.

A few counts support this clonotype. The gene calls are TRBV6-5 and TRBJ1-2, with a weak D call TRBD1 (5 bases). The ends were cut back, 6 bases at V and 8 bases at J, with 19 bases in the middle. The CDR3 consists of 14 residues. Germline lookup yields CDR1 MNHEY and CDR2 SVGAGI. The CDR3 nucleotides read TGTGCCAGCAGCCGGGACGCCGGCCCTGAGGGCTACACCTTC. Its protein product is CASSRDAGPEGYTF.

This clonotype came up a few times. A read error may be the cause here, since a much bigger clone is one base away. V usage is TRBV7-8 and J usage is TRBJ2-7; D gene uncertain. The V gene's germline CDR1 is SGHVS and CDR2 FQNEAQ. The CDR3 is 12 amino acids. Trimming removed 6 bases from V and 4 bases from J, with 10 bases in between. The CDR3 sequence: CASRSWMYEQYF. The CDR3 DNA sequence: TGTGCCAGCAGGTCATGGATGTACGAGCAGTACTTC.